This TCR gamma chain was sequenced for a study of gamma-delta chains in newborns, infants, children. Background on the study: Microbial exposure reportedly drives polyclonal innate γδ T cell expansion after birth.

In its sample, this clone ranks as large. With a far larger clone one base away, a read error is the likely cause. There are 16 residues in the CDR3. Germline V CDR1 and CDR2: GITISATS, ISYDGTV (reference sequence). Trimming took 2 bases from V and 3 from J; bases not matched to a gene: 1. TCRdb used CATT to re-call clones from the reads. The sample has more than 1,000 gamma-chain clones, under 3% seen once. The chain is built from TRGV9 and TRGJP. Material: blood. The receptor was isolated from a child who was a newborn, infant or young child, either healthy, febrile or measles-vaccinated (not recorded which). The CDR3 coding sequence is TGTGCCTTGTGGGAGGAGCAAGAGTTGGGCAAAAAAATCAAGGTATTT. It specifies CALWEEQELGKKIKVF.